The next 26 T cell receptor beta chains were all read from a single sample in a study of cytomegalovirus exposure and HLA in healthy donors. In the PCR, 60 Vbeta and 13 Jbeta primers were used. The protocol was immunoSEQ multiplex PCR, while the TCRdb copy is restricted to in-frame clones and leaves out a portion. The data hold about 110,000 clones, with around 70% observed a single time. The sample taken for sequencing was PBMCs. The origin of the receptors is a boy between 10 and 17 years old in good health and CMV-seronegative.

The chain joins TRBV30 to TRBJ1-1; tentative D call: TRBD1 (6 bases). This CDR3 is built from 11 residues. With 3 bases removed from V and 11 bases from J, the gap between germline ends came to 13 bases. Germline V gives CDR1 GTSNPN, CDR2 SVGIG (reference sequence). For the CDR3, the DNA is TGTGCCTGGAGGGCAGGGGTCTTTGCTTTCTTT. Translated, it gives CAWRAGVFAFF.

This clone was observed a few times. The chain has TRBV2 and TRBJ2-5; the D is unclear. CDR3 length: 11 residues. CDR1 is SNHLY, CDR2 FYNNEI, per germline. Between the trimmed V and J ends, which lost 4 bases and 5 bases, there was a span of 5 bases. CDR3 in amino acids: CASSVSETQYF. CDR3 nucleotide sequence: TGTGCCAGCAGTGTCTCTGAGACCCAGTACTTC.

V usage is TRBV2 and J usage is TRBJ2-3; D might be TRBD1 (6 bases). This CDR3 spans 15 amino acids. CDR1 and CDR2 (germline): SNHLY, FYNNEI. V was shortened by 6 bases and J by 2 bases, with 15 bases between the two germline ends. The CDR3 is CASRPGTPDTDTQYF. CDR3 DNA sequence: TGTGCCAGCAGGCCCGGGACACCCGACACAGATACGCAGTATTTT. The full variable domain, completed using reference TRBV2 and TRBJ2-3, is EPEVTQTPSHQVTQMGQEVILRCVPISNHLYFYWYRQILGQKVEFLVSFYNNEISEKSEIFDDQFSVERPDGSNFTLKIRSTKLEDSAMYFCASRPGTPDTDTQYFGPGTRLTVL.

This clone has only one observation. The genes are TRBV6-6 and TRBJ1-3, with a possible D match to TRBD1 (6 bases). This CDR3 is 14 amino acids long. Trimming left V 6 bases short and J 4 bases short, with 13 bases between. CDR1 is MNHNY and CDR2 is SVGAGI in the germline V gene (reference sequence). In DNA, the CDR3 is TGTGCCAGCAGCTTCAGGGGTGGGGGAAACACCATATATTTT. Translating gives CASSFRGGGNTIYF.

The chain couples TRBV27 to TRBJ2-7, with 10 bases aligning to TRBD2. The germline V gene encodes CDR1 MNHEY and CDR2 SMNVEV (reference sequence). This CDR3 is 14 amino acids long. Germline trimming cut 6 bases from V and 2 bases from J; bases unmatched to any gene: 4. CDR3: CASRTSGKPYEQYF. CDR3 coding DNA: TGTGCCAGCAGAACTAGCGGGAAACCCTACGAGCAGTACTTC.

CDR3 in amino acids: CASSPGTGRGYYEQYF. The DNA of the CDR3 is TGTGCCAGTAGCCCCGGGACAGGGCGAGGATATTACGAGCAGTACTTC. This sequence joins TRBV19 and TRBJ2-7, with TRBD1 matching over 9 bases. After removal of 6 bases from V and 4 bases from J, the junction contained 13 bases not matched to a gene. In germline, CDR1 is LNHDA, CDR2 SQIVND (reference sequence). The CDR3 has 16 amino acids.

The chain uses TRBV7-2 and TRBJ2-5; no clear D gene. This CDR3 has 15 residues. V lost 5 bases to trimming and J lost 5 bases, with 18 bases between them. Germline-derived CDR1 and CDR2 are SGHTA and FQGNSA. CDR3: CASSPPGGPRETQYF. The CDR3 DNA reads as TGTGCCAGCAGCCCGCCAGGTGGGCCCCGGGAGACCCAGTACTTC.

This chain connects TRBV6-5 to TRBJ2-2, with TRBD1 matching 12 bases. Trimming cost V 2 bases and J 17 bases; bases outside gene matches: 12. The CDR3 spans 15 residues. Germline assignment: CDR1 MNHEY and CDR2 SVGAGI. The CDR3 is CASSYEPPGTGGLFF. In nucleotides, the CDR3 is TGTGCCAGCAGTTACGAACCCCCCGGGACAGGGGGCCTTTTTTTT.

This clone was detected only once. V usage is TRBV7-3 and J usage is TRBJ2-3, with 8 bases identical to TRBD2. Germline CDR1 reads SGHTA; CDR2 reads FQGTGA. With V trimmed by 3 bases and J by 5 bases, 4 bases remained unmatched. The CDR3 loop spans 14 amino acids. The CDR3 here is CASSLRGAGDTQYF. CDR3 nucleotides: TGTGCCAGCAGCTTGCGGGGGGCGGGAGATACGCAGTATTTT.

This clone was recorded a few times. The chain is built from TRBV29-1 and TRBJ2-2; D possibly corresponds to TRBD2 (5 bases). This CDR3 spans 14 amino acids. V was shortened by 3 bases and J by 6 bases, with 14 bases between the two germline ends. CDR1 and CDR2 (germline): SQVTM, ANQGSEA. CDR3 protein: CSVDEGGSAGELFF. The DNA for the CDR3 is TGCAGCGTTGATGAGGGTGGAAGCGCCGGGGAGCTGTTTTTT.

This chain connects TRBV30 to TRBJ1-5; possible D gene TRBD1, 5 bases. Germline CDR1 GTSNPN, CDR2 SVGIG (reference sequence). The CDR3 has 12 residues. V lost 4 bases to trimming and J lost 9 bases, with 13 bases between them. The CDR3: CAWKGIGGPQHF. The CDR3, as DNA: TGTGCCTGGAAGGGGATCGGGGGGCCCCAGCATTTT.

V gene TRBV6-5 combines with J gene TRBJ1-6; 8 bases agree with TRBD1. Per germline, CDR1 MNHEY and CDR2 SVGAGI. Trimming cost V 6 bases and J 9 bases; bases outside gene matches: 7. CDR3 length: 14 residues. DNA for the CDR3: TGTGCCAGCAGCTACGGACAGGGCTTTTCACCCCTCCACTTT. Its protein product is CASSYGQGFSPLHF.

The J gene is TRBJ2-5, the V gene TRBV10-1; D perhaps matches TRBD2 (5 bases). The CDR3 sequence is 14 residues long. Per the germline V gene, CDR1 is WNHNN and CDR2 is SYGVQD (reference sequence). V gave up 3 bases and J gave up 4 bases, with 12 bases separating them. The CDR3 here is CASSDLLGRETQYF. CDR3 bases: TGCGCCAGCAGTGACCTACTAGGCCGAGAGACCCAGTACTTC.

In its sample, this clone was seen once. The V gene is TRBV28, the J gene TRBJ2-1, with 10 positions matching TRBD2. Trimming took 4 bases from V and 1 from J; bases not matched to a gene: 4. CDR1 MDHEN and CDR2 SYDVKM come from the germline V gene. This CDR3 is 16 amino acids long. CDR3 sequence: CASSSQREGSYNEQFF. In nucleotides, the CDR3 is TGTGCCAGCAGTTCTCAGCGGGAGGGGTCCTACAATGAGCAGTTCTTC.

This rearrangement joins TRBV5-1 to TRBJ2-3; the match to TRBD1 covers 7 bases. The germline V gene has CDR1 SGHRS and CDR2 YFSETQ. This CDR3 is built from 16 residues. V gave up 5 bases and J gave up 0 bases; unmatched junction bases: 9. CDR3 nucleotide sequence: TGCGCCAGCAGTCTACAGGGGCCGATGAGCACAGATACGCAGTATTTT. Its translation is CASSLQGPMSTDTQYF.

This clone has only one observation. The genes are TRBV2 and TRBJ2-3; TRBD2 aligns across 7 bases. The germline V gene encodes CDR1 SNHLY and CDR2 FYNNEI. V lost 2 bases to trimming and J lost 1 base; unmatched junction nucleotides: 3. This CDR3 spans 15 amino acids. This CDR3 reads CASSELLAGTDTQYF. CDR3 in DNA: TGTGCCAGCAGTGAATTGCTAGCGGGCACAGATACGCAGTATTTT. The complete variable domain, with remaining parts taken from reference TRBV2 and TRBJ2-3, reads EPEVTQTPSHQVTQMGQEVILRCVPISNHLYFYWYRQILGQKVEFLVSFYNNEISEKSEIFDDQFSVERPDGSNFTLKIRSTKLEDSAMYFCASSELLAGTDTQYFGPGTRLTVL.

In this sample, this clone turned up once. The V call is TRBV10-3, the J call TRBJ2-7; 8 bases agree with TRBD1. Looked up from germline, CDR1 is ENHRY and CDR2 is SYGVKD. V lost 5 bases to trimming and J lost 3 bases; unmatched junction nucleotides: 3. This CDR3 comprises 13 residues. The DNA for the CDR3 is TGTGCCATCAGTTCGACAGGGGACTACGAGCAGTACTTC. Residues: CAISSTGDYEQYF.

This clone was seen more than once but under ten times. J is TRBJ1-2 and V is TRBV5-4; no reliable D call. The CDR3 spans 13 residues. The germline V and J ends were trimmed by 0 bases and 5 bases, with 8 bases remaining between them. Germline V gene sequence: CDR1 SGHNT, CDR2 YYREEE (reference sequence). Here the CDR3 reads CASSLAAEYGYTF. The CDR3 nucleotides are TGTGCCAGCAGCTTGGCCGCTGAGTATGGCTACACCTTC.

V and J are TRBV2 and TRBJ1-5, with D possibly being TRBD1 (6 bases). The V end was cut by 6 bases, the J end by 4 bases, with 13 bases between. Germline V gene sequence: CDR1 SNHLY, CDR2 FYNNEI. The CDR3 is 14 amino acids. The CDR3 DNA reads as TGTGCCAGCAGGTACCAACAGGGAAATCAGCCCCAGCATTTT. It yields the protein CASRYQQGNQPQHF.

This clone was picked up a small number of times. This chain links TRBV18 with TRBJ2-3; tentative D call: TRBD2 (5 bases). Germline V gives CDR1 KGHSH, CDR2 LQKENI. This CDR3 is 16 amino acids long. Trimming pared 0 bases from V and 2 bases from J, leaving 12 bases between. CDR3 in DNA: TGTGCCAGCTCACCACCGGAGGAACAGTTCACAGATACGCAGTATTTT. This encodes CASSPPEEQFTDTQYF.

This chain connects TRBV6-5 to TRBJ2-3; 7 bases line up with TRBD2. Trimming cost V 7 bases and J 6 bases; bases outside gene matches: 10. The germline gives CDR1 MNHEY, CDR2 SVGAGI. The CDR3 runs to 14 residues. The CDR3 sequence: CASIGVGRGDTQYF. CDR3 DNA sequence: TGTGCCAGCATAGGGGTAGGGAGGGGCGATACGCAGTATTTT.

The count of this clone is one. DNA for the CDR3: TGCGCCAGCAGCTTGTCGGGGAATCAGCCCCAGCATTTT. Amino acid sequence: CASSLSGNQPQHF. This rearrangement joins TRBV5-1 to TRBJ1-5; unclear D gene. Germline values: CDR1 SGHRS, CDR2 YFSETQ. There are 13 residues in the CDR3. Trimming stripped 1 base from V and 4 bases from J, with 6 bases between.

The chain couples TRBV7-2 to TRBJ2-3; 10 nucleotides align to TRBD2. J gave up 0 bases and V 0 bases, and 9 bases lay outside the gene matches. Germline V gene data show CDR1 as SGHTA and CDR2 as FQGNSA. The CDR3 loop spans 19 amino acids. The CDR3 nucleotides read TGTGCCAGCAGCTTAGCGCCAATAGCGGGGGGCGGAAGCACAGATACGCAGTATTTT. It encodes CASSLAPIAGGGSTDTQYF.

The rearrangement links TRBV6-5 to TRBJ2-1; 11 bases agree with TRBD1. V shed 2 bases and J 8 bases; nucleotides not matched to a gene: 2. CDR3 length: 14 amino acids. Germline V gives CDR1 MNHEY, CDR2 SVGAGI. The chain's CDR3 is CASSYRTGGHEQFF. The CDR3 DNA is TGTGCCAGCAGTTACCGGACAGGGGGCCATGAGCAGTTCTTC.

V gene TRBV29-1 combines with J gene TRBJ1-1, with TRBD1 matching over 7 bases. In germline, CDR1 is SQVTM, CDR2 ANQGSEA. J lost 5 bases, V lost 4 bases, and 4 bases had no gene match. This CDR3 comprises 12 residues. The CDR3 DNA follows: TGCAGCGTTGGACAGGGTTGGACTGAAGCTTTCTTT. It yields the protein CSVGQGWTEAFF.

This clone was seen a handful of times. The chain carries TRBV4-1 and TRBJ2-7; D possibly corresponds to TRBD1 (6 bases). The germline V and J ends were trimmed by 6 bases and 0 bases, with 9 bases remaining between them. From germline, CDR1 is MGHRA and CDR2 YSYEKL. The CDR3 length is 13 residues. This chain's CDR3 is CASRKTGSYEQYF. CDR3 coding DNA: TGCGCCAGCAGAAAGACAGGCTCCTACGAGCAGTACTTC.